The source of this T cell receptor (beta chain) is a study of shared clonotypes between healthy human individuals (dated by TCRdb to 2018 to 2020). Background on the whole study: The cohort included three men and a couple of women between 18 and 49 years of age. For each donor, CD4 naive and CD4 memory were each given three plates, CD8 naive was given two plates, and CD8 memory was given one plate. Libraries were prepared and TCR repertoires were sequenced by different laboratories using diverse techniques, in order to increase sequencing depth and limit assay-specific biases. To estimate repertoire size and how much clonotypes are shared between individuals, the study performed deep sequencing of blood TCR repertoires from a few healthy adults. Each donor's leukapheresis produced roughly between roughly 0.9 and 8.9 billion PBMCs. What the research found in general, with its limitations: Clonotypes shared by all four sorted-subset donors showed higher generation probabilities than non-shared clonotypes. Rarefaction of sorted-subset datasets indicated incomplete sequencing despite the large sequencing depth. Only blood was sampled, and tissue TCR repertoires likely differ from those in blood. When several donors were compared, the shared fraction of clonotypes was about 5% for naive CD4, about 4% for naive CD8, roughly 2.5% for memory CD4, and 0.4% for memory CD8. Based on pairwise subsampling, the degree of clonotype sharing among donors was expected to be affected by sequencing depth. Because the study included only a small number of donors, the genetic and exposure-history diversity represented was limited. Naive subsets generally had larger estimated clonotype richness than memory subsets.

Using the deep immunoSEQ assay, multiplex PCR amplified TCR CDR3 regions from genomic DNA. Genomic DNA extracted from each cell subset was distributed evenly over all wells of several immunoSEQ 96-well plates, and each plate served as one replicate. For sorted subsets, each replicate PCR was loaded with roughly 190 ng genomic DNA, equivalent to about 33,000 T cell genomes. The purified libraries were quantified using a Qubit 3.0 fluorometer, sized with a Bioanalyzer 2100, and then quantified again using the KAPA Library Quantification kit. Every immunoSEQ 96-well plate was sequenced on a dedicated single-read 150-cycle Illumina NextSeq 550 flow cell. The authors' pipeline ran thus. Because the immunoSEQ output held only junctional sequences and lacked quality scores, the filtering could not match the filtering applied to full-length reads. To assign V/J genes and CDR3, sequences were annotated against IMGT germline references using PyIR, a Python wrapper for IgBLAST v1.9. Reads with weak V/J assignments (E-value above 1e-6), missing CDR3, stop codons, out-of-frame junctions, or ambiguous translated residues were removed. V3J clonotypes were defined by identical inferred V gene, J gene, and CDR3 amino acid sequence. The percentage overlap between two repertoires was calculated by dividing the number of shared unique clonotypes by the size of the smaller repertoire. Richness of each repertoire was evaluated using RTK rarefaction, the Chao1 estimator, and Recon v2.1 estimates of unobserved clonotypes. For all TCRbeta clonotypes obtained by the gDNA method from a handful of donors, generation probabilities were computed with OLGA. TCRdb mirrors the immuneACCESS table, restricted to in-frame sequences. Some clones are absent from its copies; in checked studies, under half trace to an unresolved V gene, and the reason for the others is unknown. The V and J calls and clone size were taken over from that table, and D and trimming were inferred from the DNA. The sample table holds over a million clones, of which 70% to 80% were seen once. The ten largest clones capture more than 0.45% of the sample.

Donors were healthy HIV-negative adults with no recently reported acute infections or vaccinations. Every donor was a Caucasian adult living in Nashville, Tennessee, USA. CD4+ T cells were enriched through magnetic negative selection, after which naive cells were positively selected on CD45RA and the remaining negative fraction served as the memory subset. After blood collection by leukapheresis, PBMCs were isolated using Ficoll-Histopaque density gradient centrifugation and then cryopreserved in the vapor phase of liquid nitrogen. Analytical flow cytometry was used to check the purity and quantity of every magnetically sorted T cell population. From each sorted fraction, genomic DNA was isolated and quantified by UV absorbance on a Nanodrop 2000c. From the germline V gene, CDR1 is MNHEY and CDR2 is SVGAGI. V trim: 0 bases; J trim: 2 bases; unmatched bases: 2. The CDR3, cysteine through phenylalanine, is 15 amino acids long. The only DNA kept is the CDR3, 45 bases in frame from the first base.

On this clone: This clone's antigen is unknown. One base away there is no much larger clone; base qualities are not given. In the same sample, other DNA sequences code for this CDR3.

The receptor was derived from a man between 18 and 35 years old in good health. Some clones in this sample may be carry-over from other donors' samples. The material sequenced was memory CD4+ T cells from PBMCs. In light of the paper, this sample's cell subset or site label describes: CD45RA-negative fraction. The sequence joins TRBV6-5 to TRBJ2-7, and 9 bases in between align with TRBD1. In nucleotide form, the sequence is TGTGCCAGCAGTTACTCGGGACAGGGCACCTACGAGCAGTACTTC. This is translated as CASSYSGQGTYEQYF.